A selection of T cell receptor beta chains follows, all from one sample in a study of cytomegalovirus exposure and HLA in healthy donors. Profiled with immunoSEQ multiplex PCR; TCRdb holds only in-frame clones, not every one. The sample yields 90,000 to 110,000 clones, roughly 79% seen once. The sequenced sample was PBMCs. These receptors were taken from a male donor in good health and CMV-seronegative. CDR3s include the opening cysteine and the closing phenylalanine or tryptophan. D genes are given only for firm matches. The size entry is marked missing in some rows and otherwise reads once, few, many or a size class.

TGTGCCAGCACTGATGGTCGGAGAGAAGCTTTCTTT	CASTDGRREAFF	TRBJ1-1	NA	NA	TRBV28
TGTGCCAGTAGTATAATCTTCCAGGGGGATTCCTACGAGCAGTACTTC	CASSIIFQGDSYEQYF	TRBJ2-7	NA	TRBD1	TRBV19
TGCAGTGCTAGGGGCGTGGAAGCTTTCTTT	CSARGVEAFF	TRBJ1-1	NA	NA	TRBV20-1
TGCAGCGTGTCACTAGCGGCCTACGAGCAGTACTTC	CSVSLAAYEQYF	TRBJ2-7	NA	TRBD2	TRBV29-1
TGTGCCAGCAGCTTAGGCAACCTAGCGGGAGAATTCACAGATACGCAGTATTTT	CASSLGNLAGEFTDTQYF	TRBJ2-3	NA	TRBD2	TRBV7-9
TGCGCCAGCAGCCAAGGGCTAGCGGGAGGCTACGAGCAGTACTTC	CASSQGLAGGYEQYF	TRBJ2-7	NA	TRBD2	TRBV4-1
TGTGCCAGCACCCTTAGACAGGGGGCGCCCCTAAGCACAGATACGCAGTATTTT	CASTLRQGAPLSTDTQYF	TRBJ2-3	NA	TRBD1	TRBV2
TGCGCCAGCAGCCAAGAGACAGGGGAGTTTTCACCCCTCCACTTT	CASSQETGEFSPLHF	TRBJ1-6	once	TRBD1	TRBV4-3
TGTGCCAGCCTAACGGACTACTACAATGAGCAGTTCTTC	CASLTDYYNEQFF	TRBJ2-1	NA	NA	TRBV6-1
TGTGCCAGCAGCTCCCTGGACAGGAACACTGAAGCTTTCTTT	CASSSLDRNTEAFF	TRBJ1-1	few	NA	TRBV11-3
TGTGCCAGCAGCCCCAGCGGGAGGAACAATGAGCAGTTCTTC	CASSPSGRNNEQFF	TRBJ2-1	NA	TRBD2	TRBV7-7
TGTGCCAGTGGGTGGCAGGGATACAATGAGCAGTTCTTC	CASGWQGYNEQFF	TRBJ2-1	NA	NA	TRBV19
TGTGCCAGCAGCTTAAGACTAGCGGGAGTCGTTGAGCAGTTCTTC	CASSLRLAGVVEQFF	TRBJ2-1	few	TRBD2	TRBV11-2
TGTTCCAGCAGCTTAGCAGACAGGCCCTACAATGAGCAGTTCTTC	CSSSLADRPYNEQFF	TRBJ2-1	NA	NA	TRBV7-9
TGTGCCAGCAGTTTAACCCGACAGGGGGGCTATGGCTACACCTTC	CASSLTRQGGYGYTF	TRBJ1-2	NA	TRBD1	TRBV27
TGTGCCTGCCTTCGTGGGACAGGGGCCCTGAACACTGAAGCTTTCTTT	CACLRGTGALNTEAFF	TRBJ1-1	NA	TRBD1	TRBV19
TGTGCCAGTAAGAGTAAGATGAACACTGAAGCTTTCTTT	CASKSKMNTEAFF	TRBJ1-1	NA	NA	TRBV19
TGTGCCAGCAGCTTAGCCGGGACAGTTAATGAAAAACTGTTTTTT	CASSLAGTVNEKLFF	TRBJ1-4	once	TRBD1	TRBV7-2
TGTGCCAGCAGTGAAGCGGGAAACGGGGGTGAAAAACTGTTTTTT	CASSEAGNGGEKLFF	TRBJ1-4	few	NA	TRBV2
TGTGCCAGCAGTTCTCTCGACAGGGGGACCCGCTATGGCTACACCTTC	CASSSLDRGTRYGYTF	TRBJ1-2	NA	TRBD1	TRBV6-5
TGTGCCCATCGGCAGGGCGAGAACACCGGGGAGCTGTTTTTT	CAHRQGENTGELFF	TRBJ2-2	NA	NA	TRBV6-5
TGTGCCAGCAGCTCACCCCTGGGACAGGGGGCTTTAGGTACCGGGGAGCTGTTTTTT	CASSSPLGQGALGTGELFF	TRBJ2-2	NA	TRBD1	TRBV5-4
TGTGCCACGGACAGGGGGCAAGGTTGGGAAGAGACCCAGTACTTC	CATDRGQGWEETQYF	TRBJ2-5	NA	TRBD1	TRBV19
TGTGCCAGCAGTTACTCGAATGGGCAGACAGATGGCTACACCTTC	CASSYSNGQTDGYTF	TRBJ1-2	NA	NA	TRBV6-6
TGTGCCAGCAGATCACTAGGGAGAACCTACGAGCAGTACTTC	CASRSLGRTYEQYF	TRBJ2-7	NA	NA	TRBV28
TGCGCCAGCAGTGAGTCGGGAGCCGTCTACGAGCAGTACTTC	CASSESGAVYEQYF	TRBJ2-7	NA	NA	TRBV10-1
TGTGCCAGCAGCCCTAACGGACAGGGGTTATTTGGAAACACCATATATTTT	CASSPNGQGLFGNTIYF	TRBJ1-3	NA	TRBD1	TRBV14
TGCGCCAGCAGTGACACAGGGGGCTTACCACCCCTCCACTTT	CASSDTGGLPPLHF	TRBJ1-6	NA	TRBD1	TRBV10-2
TGTGCCAGCAGCCCGGGACTAGCGGGAGGCTGGGTCTACAATGAGCAGTTCTTC	CASSPGLAGGWVYNEQFF	TRBJ2-1	NA	TRBD2	TRBV7-7
TGTGCCACGACGGGGGGTCCCTATGGCTACACCTTC	CATTGGPYGYTF	TRBJ1-2	few	NA	TRBV19
TGTGCCAGCAGCCTAGGCGACAGGGGCTTCATGAACACTGAAGCTTTCTTT	CASSLGDRGFMNTEAFF	TRBJ1-1	few	TRBD1	TRBV14
TGTGCCAGCAGCCAAAGACAGGGTCCAGGAAACACCATATATTTT	CASSQRQGPGNTIYF	TRBJ1-3	NA	TRBD1	TRBV11-3
TGCAGCGTTGTTCGGGAGCTCAACGAGCAGTACTTC	CSVVRELNEQYF	TRBJ2-7	NA	NA	TRBV29-1
TGTTCCAGCAGCTTAGTGAGTCGCGAAGCTTTCTTT	CSSSLVSREAFF	TRBJ1-1	NA	NA	TRBV7-9
TGTGCCAGCAGGGACTTACTACGCACAGATACGCAGTATTTT	CASRDLLRTDTQYF	TRBJ2-3	NA	NA	TRBV27
TGTGCCAGCAGCTTAGTTCGGGCGGGCTTTTTCGCTTTCTTT	CASSLVRAGFFAFF	TRBJ1-1	NA	NA	TRBV7-9
TGTGCCAGCTCACCAAGCCTTACAGATACGCAGTATTTT	CASSPSLTDTQYF	TRBJ2-3	NA	NA	TRBV18
TGCAGCGGAGGACAGGGAGCTAACTATGGCTACACCTTC	CSGGQGANYGYTF	TRBJ1-2	once	TRBD1	TRBV29-1
TGTGCCAGCAGTCCTAGCGGGAGGTCCACAGATACGCAGTATTTT	CASSPSGRSTDTQYF	TRBJ2-3	NA	TRBD2	TRBV27
TGTGCCACCCGAGGGAGTCGATACGAGCAGTACTTC	CATRGSRYEQYF	TRBJ2-7	NA	NA	TRBV28
TGTGCCAGCAGTCCCTCGGACATTCAGTACTTC	CASSPSDIQYF	TRBJ2-4	few	NA	TRBV2
TGCGCCAGCAGCCCATCCGGACAGGGGGAATATCAGCCCCAGCATTTT	CASSPSGQGEYQPQHF	TRBJ1-5	NA	TRBD1	TRBV4-1
TGTGCCAGCTCACCCCGCATCGACAGTCTGAACACTGAAGCTTTCTTT	CASSPRIDSLNTEAFF	TRBJ1-1	few	NA	TRBV18
TGTGCCAGCAGCTTAGATCGGGAGCTTTTCCCCTACGAGCAGTACTTC	CASSLDRELFPYEQYF	TRBJ2-7	NA	NA	TRBV11-3
TGTGCCAGCACCTCTTCCGCAGGCGACAAACTTTACGAGCAGTACTTC	CASTSSAGDKLYEQYF	TRBJ2-7	NA	NA	TRBV11-1
TGTGCCAGCAGCGCCCTACAGGGGGGTTTGTACAATGAGCAGTTCTTC	CASSALQGGLYNEQFF	TRBJ2-1	NA	TRBD1	TRBV9
TGCGCCAGCAGCCAAGTCGTGGCGCGGGAGCAGTTCTTC	CASSQVVAREQFF	TRBJ2-1	few	NA	TRBV4-3
TGTGCCAGCAGCCTCACCCCCAGCACAGGGAGTAATACGCAGTATTTT	CASSLTPSTGSNTQYF	TRBJ2-3	NA	NA	TRBV7-3
TGTGCCAGCAGGAGGGGGGGTCAGCCCCAGCATTTT	CASRRGGQPQHF	TRBJ1-5	NA	NA	TRBV28
TGTGCCAGCAGTCTTCATATGAGCTCTGGAAACACCATATATTTT	CASSLHMSSGNTIYF	TRBJ1-3	NA	NA	TRBV7-2
TGTGCCAGCAGCCTCCGGGATCGAGCCCTAATAAATGAGCAGTTCTTC	CASSLRDRALINEQFF	TRBJ2-1	NA	NA	TRBV6-4